This T cell receptor beta chain is drawn from a study of technical replicates of blood from a handful of donors. Assay: immunoSEQ multiplex PCR; the TCRdb copy retains only in-frame clones and omits some. The sample consists of fewer than 100,000 clones, approximately 96% of them appearing once. CDR3 length equals 14 residues. Germline V CDR1 and CDR2: MNHNS, SASEGT. The V segment lost 5 bases and the J segment 9 bases; nucleotides outside the gene matches: 7. The chain combines TRBV6-1 with TRBJ1-6, with 7 bases fitting TRBD1. The sample comprised T cells isolated from PBMCs. The TCR originated in a human donor in good health. CDR3 loop: CASSPGQTRSPLHF. For the CDR3, the DNA is TGTGCCAGCAGTCCGGGACAGACGCGTTCACCCCTCCACTTT.